This TCR beta chain was retrieved from a study of OX40 agonist ivuxolimab in advanced cancers. Study outcomes and limitations: There was clonal expansion of CD4+ and CD8+ blood T cells by week 6 at 0.1 to 3.0 mg/kg. In the 0.1-3.0 mg/kg groups, partial responders showed among the lowest expansion.

Libraries were prepared by immunoSEQ multiplex PCR; TCRdb keeps only in-frame clonotypes and omits some of them. There are more than 80,000 clones in the sample; around 88% occur only once, and less than 1.5% lies in the top ten. This CDR3 comprises 12 residues. This clone was detected only once. The antigen is not known. The sample in question was CD4+ or CD8+ T cells sorted from blood, obtained in a trial of the OX40 agonist ivuxolimab. The source is an adult with an advanced solid tumor such as melanoma, head and neck, liver or kidney cancer. The chain has TRBV21-1 and TRBJ2-7. TRBV21-1 is given as a pseudogene. The CDR3 DNA reads TGTGCCAGCAGCATGCACAGCGTTAAGCAGTACTTC. This sequence encodes CASSMHSVKQYF.